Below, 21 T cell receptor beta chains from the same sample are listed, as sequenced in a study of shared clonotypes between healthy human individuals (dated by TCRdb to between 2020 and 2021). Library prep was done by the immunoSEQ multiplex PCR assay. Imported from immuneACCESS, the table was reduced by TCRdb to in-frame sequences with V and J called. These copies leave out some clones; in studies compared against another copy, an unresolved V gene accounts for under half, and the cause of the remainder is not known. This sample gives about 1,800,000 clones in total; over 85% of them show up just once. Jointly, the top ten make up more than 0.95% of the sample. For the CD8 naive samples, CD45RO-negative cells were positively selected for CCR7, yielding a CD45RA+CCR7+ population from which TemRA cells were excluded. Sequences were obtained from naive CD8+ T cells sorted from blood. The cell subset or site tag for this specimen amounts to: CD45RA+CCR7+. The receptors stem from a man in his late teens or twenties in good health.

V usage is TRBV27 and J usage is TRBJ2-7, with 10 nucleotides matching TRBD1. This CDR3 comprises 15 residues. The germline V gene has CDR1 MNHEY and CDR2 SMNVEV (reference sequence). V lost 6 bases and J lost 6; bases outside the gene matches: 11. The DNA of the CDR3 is TGTGCCAGCAGCTGGGGAGGGGACAGGGGATTCGAGCAGTACTTC. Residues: CASSWGGDRGFEQYF.

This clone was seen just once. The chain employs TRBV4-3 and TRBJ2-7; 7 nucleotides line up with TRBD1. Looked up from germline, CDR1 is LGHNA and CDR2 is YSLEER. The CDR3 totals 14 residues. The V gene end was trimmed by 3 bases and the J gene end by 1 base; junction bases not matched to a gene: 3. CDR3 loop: CASSHTGESYEQYF. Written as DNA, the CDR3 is TGCGCCAGCAGCCACACAGGGGAGTCCTACGAGCAGTACTTC.

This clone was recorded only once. The CDR3: CASSPGPPGAFF. Written as DNA, the CDR3 is TGTGCCAGCAGCCCGGGACCTCCGGGCGCTTTCTTT. The chain employs TRBV7-9 and TRBJ1-1; D might be TRBD1 (5 bases). Germline CDR1 reads SEHNR; CDR2 reads FQNEAQ (reference sequence). The length of the CDR3 is 12 residues. The ends were cut back, 5 bases at V and 11 bases at J, with 15 bases in the middle. Full variable domain (remainder filled in from reference TRBV7-9 and TRBJ1-1): DTGVSQNPRHKITKRGQNVTFRCDPISEHNRLYWYRQTLGQGPEFLTYFQNEAQLEKSRLLSDRFSAERPKGSFSTLEIQRTEQGDSAMYLCASSPGPPGAFFGQGTRLTVV.

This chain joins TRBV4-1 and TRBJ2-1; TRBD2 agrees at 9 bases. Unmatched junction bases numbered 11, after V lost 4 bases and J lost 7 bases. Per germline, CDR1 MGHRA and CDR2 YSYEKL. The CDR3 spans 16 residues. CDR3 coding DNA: TGCGCCAGCAGCCCACTTAGCGGGGGAGATAGAAATGAGCAGTTCTTC. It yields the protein CASSPLSGGDRNEQFF.

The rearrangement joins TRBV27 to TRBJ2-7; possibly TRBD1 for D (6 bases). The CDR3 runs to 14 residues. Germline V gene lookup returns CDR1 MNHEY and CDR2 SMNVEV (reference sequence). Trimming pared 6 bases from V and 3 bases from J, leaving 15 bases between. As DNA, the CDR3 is TGTGCCAGCAGCTCCCACCGGGACAACTACGAGCAGTACTTC. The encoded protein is CASSSHRDNYEQYF.

The CDR3: CASSPTGGEGYGYTF. In DNA, the CDR3 is TGTGCCAGCAGTCCTACAGGGGGCGAAGGCTATGGCTACACCTTC. V and J are TRBV6-5 and TRBJ1-2; TRBD1 matches at 9 bases. Trimming removed 5 bases from V and 4 bases from J; junction bases left unmatched: 8. Germline CDR1 MNHEY, CDR2 SVGAGI. This CDR3 spans 15 amino acids.

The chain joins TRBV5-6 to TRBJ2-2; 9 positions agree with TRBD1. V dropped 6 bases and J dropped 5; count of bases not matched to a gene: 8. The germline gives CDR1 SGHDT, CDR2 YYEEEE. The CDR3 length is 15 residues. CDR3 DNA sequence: TGTGCCAGCACCTACGGGACAGGGATGACCGGGGAGCTGTTTTTT. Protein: CASTYGTGMTGELFF.

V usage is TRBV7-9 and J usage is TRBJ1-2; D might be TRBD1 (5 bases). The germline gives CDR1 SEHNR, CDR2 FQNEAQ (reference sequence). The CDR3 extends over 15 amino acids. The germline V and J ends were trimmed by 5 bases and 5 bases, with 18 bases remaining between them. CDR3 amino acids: CASSPITTVRYGYTF. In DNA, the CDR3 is TGTGCCAGCAGCCCTATCACGACAGTAAGATATGGCTACACCTTC.

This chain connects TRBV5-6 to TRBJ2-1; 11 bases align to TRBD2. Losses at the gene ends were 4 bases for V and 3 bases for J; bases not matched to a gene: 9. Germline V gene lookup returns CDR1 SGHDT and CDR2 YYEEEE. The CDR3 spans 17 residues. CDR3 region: CASSNAAGTSGYNEQFF. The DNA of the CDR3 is TGTGCCAGCAGCAACGCGGCCGGGACTAGCGGCTACAATGAGCAGTTCTTC.

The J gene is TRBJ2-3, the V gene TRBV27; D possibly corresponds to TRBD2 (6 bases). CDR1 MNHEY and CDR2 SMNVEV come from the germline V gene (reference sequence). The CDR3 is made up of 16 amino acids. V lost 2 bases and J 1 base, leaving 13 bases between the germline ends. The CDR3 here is CASSLTPSGGTDTQYF. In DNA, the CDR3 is TGTGCCAGCAGTTTAACCCCTTCGGGGGGCACAGATACGCAGTATTTT.

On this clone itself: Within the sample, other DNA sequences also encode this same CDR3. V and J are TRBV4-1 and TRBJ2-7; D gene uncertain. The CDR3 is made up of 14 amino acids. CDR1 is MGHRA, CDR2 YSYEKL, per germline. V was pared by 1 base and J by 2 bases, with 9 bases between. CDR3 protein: CASSQVGTAYEQYF. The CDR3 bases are TGCGCCAGCAGCCAAGTAGGAACCGCCTACGAGCAGTACTTC.

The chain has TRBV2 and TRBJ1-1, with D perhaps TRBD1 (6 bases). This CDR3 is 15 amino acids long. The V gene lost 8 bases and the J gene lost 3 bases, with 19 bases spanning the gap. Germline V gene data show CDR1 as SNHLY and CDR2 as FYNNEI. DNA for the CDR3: TGTGCCAGCGGGAAAGTACAGGGTTGGGACACTGAAGCTTTCTTT. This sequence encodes CASGKVQGWDTEAFF.

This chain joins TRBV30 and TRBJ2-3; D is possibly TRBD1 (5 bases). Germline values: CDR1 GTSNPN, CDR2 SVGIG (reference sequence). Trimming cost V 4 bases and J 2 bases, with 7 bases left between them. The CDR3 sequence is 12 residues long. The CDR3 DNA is TGTGCCTGGATGGGGCTCACAGATACGCAGTATTTT. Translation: CAWMGLTDTQYF.

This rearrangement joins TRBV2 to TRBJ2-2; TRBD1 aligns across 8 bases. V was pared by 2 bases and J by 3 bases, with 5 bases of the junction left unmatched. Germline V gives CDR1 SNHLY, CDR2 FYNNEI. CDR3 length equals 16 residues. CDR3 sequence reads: CASSERAGGDTGELFF. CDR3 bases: TGTGCCAGCAGTGAACGGGCAGGGGGCGACACCGGGGAGCTGTTTTTT.

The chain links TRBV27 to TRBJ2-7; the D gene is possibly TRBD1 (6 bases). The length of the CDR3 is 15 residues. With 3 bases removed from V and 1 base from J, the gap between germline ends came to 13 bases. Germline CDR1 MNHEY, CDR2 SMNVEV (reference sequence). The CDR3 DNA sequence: TGTGCCAGCAGTTTCGGGTCGGACAGTTCCTACGAGCAGTACTTC. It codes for CASSFGSDSSYEQYF.

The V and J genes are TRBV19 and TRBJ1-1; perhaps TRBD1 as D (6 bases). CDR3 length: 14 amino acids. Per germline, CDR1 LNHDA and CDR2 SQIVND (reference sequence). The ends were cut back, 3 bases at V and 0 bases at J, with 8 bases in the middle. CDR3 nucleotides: TGTGCCAGTAGTATCAGGGGCTTGAACACTGAAGCTTTCTTT. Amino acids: CASSIRGLNTEAFF.

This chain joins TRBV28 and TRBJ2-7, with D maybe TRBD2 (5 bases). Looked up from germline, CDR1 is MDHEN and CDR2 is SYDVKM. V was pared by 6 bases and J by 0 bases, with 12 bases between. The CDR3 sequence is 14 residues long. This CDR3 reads CASSRRTDSYEQYF. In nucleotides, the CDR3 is TGTGCCAGCAGCCGAAGGACTGACTCCTACGAGCAGTACTTC.

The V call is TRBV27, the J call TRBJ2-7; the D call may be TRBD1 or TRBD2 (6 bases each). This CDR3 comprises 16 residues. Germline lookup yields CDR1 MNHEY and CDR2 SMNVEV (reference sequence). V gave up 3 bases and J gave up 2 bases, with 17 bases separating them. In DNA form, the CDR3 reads TGTGCCAGCAGTTTCTCGTCGGGGGCGAAAACCTACGAGCAGTACTTC. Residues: CASSFSSGAKTYEQYF.

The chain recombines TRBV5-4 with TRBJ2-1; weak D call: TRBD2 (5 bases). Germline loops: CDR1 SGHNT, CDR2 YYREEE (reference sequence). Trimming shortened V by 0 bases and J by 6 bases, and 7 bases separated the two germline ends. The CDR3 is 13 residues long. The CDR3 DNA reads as TGTGCCAGCAGCTTGGTGGCGGGCAATGAGCAGTTCTTC. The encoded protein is CASSLVAGNEQFF.

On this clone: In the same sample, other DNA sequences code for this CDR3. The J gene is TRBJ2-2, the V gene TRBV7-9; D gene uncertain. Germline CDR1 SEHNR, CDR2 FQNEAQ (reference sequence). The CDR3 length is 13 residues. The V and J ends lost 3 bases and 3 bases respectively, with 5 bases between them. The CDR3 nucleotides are TGTGCCAGCAGCTTTGGGGACACCGGGGAGCTGTTTTTT. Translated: CASSFGDTGELFF.

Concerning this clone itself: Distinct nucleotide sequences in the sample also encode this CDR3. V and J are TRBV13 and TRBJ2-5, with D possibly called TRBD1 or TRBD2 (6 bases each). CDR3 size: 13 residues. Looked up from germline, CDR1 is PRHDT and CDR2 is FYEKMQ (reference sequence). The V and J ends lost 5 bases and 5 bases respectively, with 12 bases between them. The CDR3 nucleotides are TGTGCCAGCAGCGTGGGGGCGGGGGAGACCCAGTACTTC. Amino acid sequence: CASSVGAGETQYF.